This passage covers 15 T cell receptor beta chains from one sample sequenced in a study of blood T cell repertoires in COVID-19. The method was immunoSEQ multiplex PCR; TCRdb's version includes in-frame clones alone and lacks a portion of them. The sample includes 200,000 to 300,000 clones, around 87% of them seen just once. The sample consisted of peripheral blood. The receptors here all came from a woman aged 55-69 years with COVID-19, enrolled during active disease.

The rearrangement joins TRBV27 to TRBJ2-1, with unresolved D. Trimming took 0 bases from V and 11 from J, leaving 11 bases between them. CDR3 length: 13 residues. Germline V CDR1 and CDR2: MNHEY, SMNVEV (reference sequence). The CDR3 DNA follows: TGTGCCAGCAGTTTATCGTCCGGGTTTAAGCAGTTCTTC. It codes for CASSLSSGFKQFF.

This clone was seen only once. CDR3 coding DNA: TGTGCCAGCAGCTTCCAGGCGATAGCGGGAGGAAGTACTAGCACAGATACGCAGTATTTT. Its translation is CASSFQAIAGGSTSTDTQYF. V usage is TRBV7-6 and J usage is TRBJ2-3; TRBD2 matches at 10 bases. From germline, CDR1 is SGHVS and CDR2 FNYEAQ. This CDR3 has 20 amino acids. V was pared by 3 bases and J by 0 bases, with 15 bases of the junction left unmatched.

This clone was recorded once. V usage is TRBV7-2 and J usage is TRBJ2-7; 7 bases are a match to TRBD2. The V segment lost 5 bases and the J segment 2 bases; nucleotides outside the gene matches: 6. The CDR3 has 14 residues. Germline values: CDR1 SGHTA, CDR2 FQGNSA. Written as DNA, the CDR3 is TGTGCCAGCAGCCGGACGGGAGGCCCCTACGAGCAGTACTTC. This encodes CASSRTGGPYEQYF.

This clone was found once. The J gene is TRBJ1-1, the V gene TRBV19, with a tentative D call TRBD1 (6 bases). Germline CDR1 LNHDA, CDR2 SQIVND (reference sequence). Trimming shortened V by 3 bases and J by 6 bases, and 23 bases separated the two germline ends. There are 17 residues in the CDR3. CDR3 nucleotides: TGTGCCAGTAGTATTGAGCCCGCGACAGGTCTGTGGGCTGAAGCTTTCTTT. Translation: CASSIEPATGLWAEAFF.

The chain joins TRBV6-1 to TRBJ2-5; 11 bases are a match to TRBD2. Germline assignment: CDR1 MNHNS and CDR2 SASEGT. Losses at the gene ends were 0 bases for V and 3 bases for J; bases not matched to a gene: 12. This CDR3 is built from 19 residues. CDR3: CASSEASATSGSPKETQYF. CDR3 bases: TGTGCCAGCAGTGAAGCGAGCGCAACTAGCGGGAGCCCAAAAGAGACCCAGTACTTC.

As DNA, the CDR3 is TGTGCCAGCAGCGTAGCTGGGAGTGGGAATGAGCAGTTCTTC. Residues: CASSVAGSGNEQFF. The chain recombines TRBV9 with TRBJ2-1, with D possibly matching TRBD2 (5 bases). V lost 0 bases to trimming and J lost 7 bases, with 11 bases between them. The CDR3 totals 14 residues. Germline V gene sequence: CDR1 SGDLS, CDR2 YYNGEE. The whole variable domain, filled in from reference TRBV9 and TRBJ2-1, reads DSGVTQTPKHLITATGQRVTLRCSPRSGDLSVYWYQQSLDQGLQFLIQYYNGEERAKGNILERFSAQQFPDLHSELNLSSLELGDSALYFCASSVAGSGNEQFFGPGTRLTVL.

Here the CDR3 reads CASSQQPQGAVQPQHF. Written as DNA, the CDR3 is TGCGCCAGCAGCCAACAGCCACAGGGGGCGGTTCAGCCCCAGCATTTT. V and J are TRBV4-1 and TRBJ1-5; 9 bases are shared with TRBD1. V shed 2 bases, J shed 6 bases, and the junction held 8 bases outside the gene matches. Germline CDR1 and CDR2: MGHRA and YSYEKL. The CDR3 extends over 16 amino acids.

This clone was found once. Within the sample, other DNA sequences also encode this same CDR3. The rearrangement links TRBV28 to TRBJ1-2; 8 bases match TRBD1. V lost 5 bases to trimming and J lost 8 bases; unmatched junction nucleotides: 7. This CDR3 is 13 amino acids long. Germline V lookup: CDR1 MDHEN, CDR2 SYDVKM. This CDR3 is CASSLQGAGGYTF. CDR3 in DNA: TGTGCCAGCAGTCTCCAGGGGGCCGGGGGCTACACCTTC.

The gene calls are TRBV9 and TRBJ2-7; 7 bases are shared with TRBD1. Germline values: CDR1 SGDLS, CDR2 YYNGEE. The V and J ends lost 0 bases and 1 base, in that order; junction bases with no gene match: 7. This CDR3 spans 16 amino acids. In DNA, the CDR3 is TGTGCCAGCAGCGTAGCCGAGGACAGGCCATCCTACGAGCAGTACTTC. This translates into CASSVAEDRPSYEQYF. The variable domain in full, completed from reference TRBV9 and TRBJ2-7, reads DSGVTQTPKHLITATGQRVTLRCSPRSGDLSVYWYQQSLDQGLQFLIQYYNGEERAKGNILERFSAQQFPDLHSELNLSSLELGDSALYFCASSVAEDRPSYEQYFGPGTRLTVT.

The chain uses TRBV7-2 and TRBJ2-5; 11 bases map to TRBD2. Trimming at V came to 2 bases and at J to 4 bases, leaving 6 bases not matched to a gene. Germline CDR1 SGHTA, CDR2 FQGNSA. The CDR3 runs 16 residues. The CDR3 spells CASSLTSGRGPETQYF. The CDR3 DNA is TGTGCCAGCAGCTTAACTAGCGGGAGAGGGCCAGAGACCCAGTACTTC.

The chain carries TRBV25-1 and TRBJ2-3; a possible D gene is TRBD1 (6 bases). Trimming removed 5 bases from V and 6 bases from J, with 12 bases in between. This CDR3 has 13 residues. Germline CDR1 reads MGHDK; CDR2 reads SYGVNS. In DNA form, the CDR3 reads TGTGCCAGCAGTAACAGGGTTTCGGATACGCAGTATTTT. Amino acid sequence: CASSNRVSDTQYF.

The chain links TRBV6-5 to TRBJ1-1; D gene unclear. The CDR3 length is 12 residues. Between the trimmed V and J ends, which lost 6 bases and 10 bases, there was a span of 15 bases. Germline V CDR1 and CDR2: MNHEY, SVGAGI. The CDR3 nucleotides are TGTGCCAGCAGCGCCGCAGGCCAAATAGCTTTCTTT. Translation: CASSAAGQIAFF.

This chain links TRBV18 with TRBJ1-4, with 8 bases aligning to TRBD1. The CDR3 covers 15 residues. Germline V gene sequence: CDR1 KGHSH, CDR2 LQKENI. V trimming: 6 bases; J trimming: 4 bases; junction bases outside the gene matches: 7. CDR3 sequence reads: CASSRDRSINEKLFF. CDR3 DNA sequence: TGTGCCAGCTCGCGGGACAGGTCGATTAATGAAAAACTGTTTTTT.

The gene calls are TRBV19 and TRBJ1-5, with 10 bases that match TRBD1. The CDR3 totals 15 residues. CDR1 and CDR2 (germline): LNHDA, SQIVND (reference sequence). The junction had 9 bases not matched to a gene; V was cut back by 6 bases and J by 7 bases. The chain's CDR3 is CASSRSTGGRQPQHF. The CDR3 region has the DNA TGTGCCAGTAGCCGATCGACAGGGGGCCGGCAGCCCCAGCATTTT.

V and J are TRBV11-1 and TRBJ1-4; a possible D gene is TRBD1 (5 bases). The CDR3 loop spans 14 amino acids. Germline V gene sequence: CDR1 SGHAT, CDR2 FQDESV (reference sequence). V was cut by 5 bases and J by 6 bases, with 13 bases left in between. Written as DNA, the CDR3 is TGTGCCAGCAGCCTCTGGACGGGGGATGAAAAACTGTTTTTT. Amino acid sequence: CASSLWTGDEKLFF.